A selection of T cell receptor beta chains follows, all from one sample in a study of T cell responses to AZD1222 COVID-19 vaccine. Assay: immunoSEQ multiplex PCR; the TCRdb copy retains only in-frame clones and omits some. Of around 96,000 clones listed, more than 70% are singletons. This material consisted of peripheral blood, taken 28 days after the second AZD1222 dose. All receptors derive from an adult who received the AZD1222 COVID-19 vaccine. Each CDR3 is given with its conserved first and last residue. A D gene is named only where the DNA matches it firmly. Not every row has a clone size; where given, it reads once, few, many or a size class.

TRBD1	TRBV28	.	TRBJ1-4	CASSLGTGGRDEKLFF	TGTGCCAGCAGTTTGGGGACAGGGGGCCGGGATGAAAAACTGTTTTTT
.	TRBV7-4	few	TRBJ2-4	CASSLRTHPILAKNIQYF	TGTGCCAGCAGCTTAAGAACACACCCGATCTTAGCCAAAAACATTCAGTACTTC
.	TRBV28	.	TRBJ1-4	CASSLGRNEKLFF	TGTGCCAGCAGTTTAGGGCGAAATGAAAAACTGTTTTTT
TRBD1	TRBV12-3/TRBV12-4	.	TRBJ1-2	CASAGGEDYGYTF	TGTGCCAGTGCAGGGGGCGAAGATTATGGCTACACCTTC
.	TRBV21-1	.	TRBJ2-7	CASSIGRRAPYEQYF	TGTGCCAGCAGCATTGGGCGACGGGCCCCCTACGAGCAGTACTTC
.	TRBV28	once	TRBJ2-1	CASWAGTRSNEQFF	TGTGCCAGCTGGGCCGGGACTCGGAGCAATGAGCAGTTCTTC
.	TRBV7-9	.	TRBJ1-4	CAGVRGTTNEKLFF	TGTGCCGGGGTCCGGGGGACGACTAATGAAAAACTGTTTTTT
.	TRBV10-2	.	TRBJ2-2	CASSERSRANTGELFF	TGCGCCAGCAGTGAGAGGTCCAGGGCGAACACCGGGGAGCTGTTTTTT
TRBD1	TRBV10-3	.	TRBJ1-4	CAISESDRGNEKLFF	TGTGCCATCAGTGAGTCGGACAGGGGAAATGAAAAACTGTTTTTT
.	TRBV5-5	.	TRBJ1-4	CASSLGLTNEKLFF	TGTGCCAGCAGCTTGGGGTTGACTAATGAAAAACTGTTTTTT
.	TRBV4-1	.	TRBJ2-3	CASSYLGQRDTQYF	TGCGCCAGCAGCTACCTGGGCCAGAGGGATACGCAGTATTTT
.	TRBV9	.	TRBJ2-7	CASAPGIFYEQYF	TGTGCCAGCGCACCGGGGATTTTTTACGAGCAGTACTTC
TRBD1	TRBV10-1	.	TRBJ2-1	CASSHPGTGGAEQFF	TGCGCCAGCTCACACCCAGGGACAGGTGGCGCTGAGCAGTTCTTC